The entry below describes one TCR beta chain. This entry is derived from a study of shared clonotypes between healthy human individuals. The table came from immunoSEQ multiplex PCR; TCRdb's copy has only in-frame clones and leaves some out. This repertoire shows about 1.5 million clones, 98% found once; its top ten account for roughly 0.45%. The material sequenced was naive CD4+ T cells sorted from blood. The subset here: CD45RA+ positively selected. This clonotype was sampled from a man aged 25 to 40 in good health.

For the CDR3, the DNA is TGCGCCAGCAGCTTGTGGGGGGCGCAAAAGGCTGGGGCCAACGTCCTGACTTTC. It translates to CASSLWGAQKAGANVLTF. The chain carries TRBV5-1 and TRBJ2-6; either TRBD1 or TRBD2 may fit D (6 bases each). Germline assignment: CDR1 SGHRS and CDR2 YFSETQ. With 1 base removed from V and 2 bases from J, the gap between germline ends came to 16 bases. The CDR3 contains 18 residues.